The clone carrying this TCR beta chain was seen only a few times. This entry is derived from a study of blood T cell repertoires in COVID-19. Study-level information: From the United States, Italy and Spain came samples of acute and convalescent COVID-19. Nucleic acid was either cDNA or gDNA, and it came from T cells, B-cell-depleted T cells, or PBMCs.

Germline V CDR1 and CDR2: LNHDA, SQIVND (reference sequence). The V gene end was trimmed by 10 bases and the J gene end by 5 bases; junction bases not matched to a gene: 7. The CDR3 has 14 amino acids. In the authors' workflow: By means of reference gene primer amplification, nucleated cell counts were estimated. Sequenced by immunoSEQ multiplex PCR; TCRdb stores in-frame clones only, minus some. V and J calls and clone size are copied from that table; D and trimming were computed from the DNA. The data show roughly 500,000 clones, about 91% seen once. Seattle enrolled patients during active infection and tracked them longitudinally.

The sequence came from a man between 18 and 35 years old with COVID-19, enrolled during active disease. Source material: peripheral blood. This chain joins TRBV19 and TRBJ1-5, with 11 nucleotides matching TRBD1. The CDR3: CATIGQGAYQPQHF. CDR3 coding DNA: TGTGCCACCATCGGACAGGGGGCTTATCAGCCCCAGCATTTT. Drawing the rest from reference TRBV19 and TRBJ1-5, the complete variable domain is DGGITQSPKYLFRKEGQNVTLSCEQNLNHDAMYWYRQDPGQGLRLIYYSQIVNDFQKGDIAEGYSVSREKKESFPLTVTSAQKNPTAFYLCATIGQGAYQPQHFGDGTRLSIL.